What follows is one T cell receptor (beta chain) and its context. What it binds is not known. TCRdb redid the calling of the reads with MiXCR, one entry per CDR3 protein. This table holds about 300,000 distinct CDR3 sequences, approximately 8.9% found once. This specimen belongs to a study of T cell repertoires in cytomegalovirus infection. As for the study in general: Public TCR beta signatures provided an indication of both CMV infection and a matching HLA type.

Study conclusions and caveats: Identification of carriers of CMV plus the relevant HLA was achieved through cumulative public TCR beta family frequency.

CDR1 MDHEN and CDR2 SYDVKM come from the germline V gene. The CDR3 has 15 amino acids. Trimming removed 1 base at V and 0 bases at J, with 9 bases between. The source material was PBMCs. V gene TRBV28 combines with J gene TRBJ1-1; D ambiguous. The sequence was collected from a human donor in good health (CMV status not recorded). Some clones in this sample may be carry-over from other donors' samples. Written as DNA, the CDR3 is TGTGCCAGCAGTTTATATATCAGCCTGAACACTGAAGCTTTCTTT. This encodes CASSLYISLNTEAFF.